This T cell receptor beta chain came from a study of shared clonotypes between healthy human individuals. Some clones are missing from TCRdb's copy, which holds only in-frame ones; the method was immunoSEQ multiplex PCR. The table has approximately 640,000 clones, roughly 70% seen once. CDR3 length: 16 amino acids. V was cut by 4 bases and J by 7 bases, with 21 bases left in between. Per germline, CDR1 SGHDT and CDR2 YYEEEE. The TCR comes from a woman aged 30 to 39 in good health. The chain is built from TRBV5-6 and TRBJ2-1; D not certain. Sequencing used memory CD4+ T cells sorted from blood. Subset denoted: CD45RA-negative fraction. In DNA form, the CDR3 reads TGTGCCAGCAGCCGGGTTGGGCCTAGTTATCAGAATGAGCAGTTCTTC. Encoded protein: CASSRVGPSYQNEQFF. The full variable domain, rest sourced from reference TRBV5-6 and TRBJ2-1, is DAGVTQSPTHLIKTRGQQVTLRCSPKSGHDTVSWYQQALGQGPQFIFQYYEEEERQRGNFPDRFSGHQFPNYSSELNVNALLLGDSALYLCASSRVGPSYQNEQFFGPGTRLTVL.